The sequence of this TCR beta chain was determined in a study of breast tumors, draining lymph nodes, adjacent tissues. Samples came from axillary lymph nodes draining the breast cancer. CDR1 and CDR2 (germline): SGDLS, YYNGEE. The CDR3 extends over 14 amino acids. V shed 5 bases and J 6 bases; nucleotides not matched to a gene: 7. MiXCR, run by TCRdb on the multiplex PCR reads, gives a single entry per CDR3 protein. The sample contains 270,000 or so distinct CDR3 sequences, under 35% of which appear only once. This clonotype was observed at least ten times. The clonotype originates from a female donor with breast cancer. Some clones in this sample may be carry-over from other donors' samples. The source material was axillary lymph node tissue. This chain links TRBV9 with TRBJ2-1, with 8 bases fitting TRBD2. For the CDR3, the DNA is TGTGCCAGCAGGGGGCAGCGGGAGTCCAATGAGCAGTTCTTC. It encodes CASRGQRESNEQFF.